Below are 21 T cell receptor beta chains sequenced from a single sample in a study of blood T cell repertoires in COVID-19. Sequencing used immunoSEQ multiplex PCR; TCRdb keeps in-frame clones, though not all of them. The table has 150,000 to 200,000 clones, more than 70% seen once. Sample: PBMCs or T cells enriched from blood (not recorded which). These receptor sequences come from a man aged 35-49 years who had recovered from COVID-19.

The chain recombines TRBV12-2 with TRBJ1-5; the table's D call TRBD1 went unverified against the DNA. TRBV12-2 corresponds to a pseudogene. The length of the CDR3 is 20 residues. CDR3 sequence (DNA): TGTGCAAGTCGCTTACCGCCAGCGGAGGACAGACCGGATAGCAATCAGCCCCAGCATTTT. Amino acid sequence: CASRLPPAEDRPDSNQPQHF.

The rearrangement links TRBV28 to TRBJ1-2; 7 nucleotides align to TRBD1. The CDR3 sequence is 15 residues long. V was clipped by 6 bases and J by 7 bases; unmatched bases: 14. Germline values: CDR1 MDHEN, CDR2 SYDVKM. CDR3: CASSTGTDRIGGYTF. The CDR3, as DNA: TGTGCCAGCAGCACAGGGACAGACAGGATTGGTGGCTACACCTTC.

The chain has TRBV2 and TRBJ2-5; TRBD2 aligns across 8 bases. The CDR3 is 12 amino acids. Trimming at V came to 8 bases and at J to 2 bases, leaving 1 base not matched to a gene. CDR1 and CDR2 (germline): SNHLY, FYNNEI. CDR3 bases: TGTGCCAGCGGACTAGCTCAAGAGACCCAGTACTTC. This gives the protein CASGLAQETQYF. Full variable domain (remainder filled in from reference TRBV2 and TRBJ2-5): EPEVTQTPSHQVTQMGQEVILRCVPISNHLYFYWYRQILGQKVEFLVSFYNNEISEKSEIFDDQFSVERPDGSNFTLKIRSTKLEDSAMYFCASGLAQETQYFGPGTRLLVL.

This chain connects TRBV4-2 to TRBJ1-6; D is uncertain. V was pared by 0 bases and J by 8 bases, with 11 bases between. Germline V gene sequence: CDR1 LGHNA, CDR2 YNFKEQ. The CDR3 is 15 residues long. CDR3 nucleotide sequence: TGTGCCAGCAGCCAAGATGGCAGTATTGATTCACCCCTCCACTTT. It codes for CASSQDGSIDSPLHF.

This clone was detected once. The chain employs TRBV2 and TRBJ2-2; the D gene is possibly TRBD2 (5 bases). V lost 2 bases, J lost 0 bases, and 7 bases lay in between. Germline V gene data show CDR1 as SNHLY and CDR2 as FYNNEI. The CDR3 contains 15 residues. CDR3 sequence (DNA): TGTGCCAGCAGTGAACCAGCGGCGAACACCGGGGAGCTGTTTTTT. Its translation: CASSEPAANTGELFF.

For the CDR3, the DNA is TGCGCCAGCAGCTTGATTGCAGGGAACTCCTACGAGCAGTACTTC. Protein sequence: CASSLIAGNSYEQYF. The chain carries TRBV5-1 and TRBJ2-7; the D gene is possibly TRBD1 (5 bases). There are 15 residues in the CDR3. Germline CDR1 and CDR2: SGHRS and YFSETQ. Trimming stripped 1 base from V and 0 bases from J, with 11 bases between.

The J gene is TRBJ2-4, the V gene TRBV3-1 (or the pseudogene TRBV3-2); tentative D call: TRBD2 (5 bases). Trimming left V 0 bases short and J 12 bases short, with 15 bases between. The CDR3 extends over 14 amino acids. CDR1 is LGHDT and CDR2 is YNNKEL in the germline V gene (reference sequence). The CDR3 loop reads CASSQDMGSSTQYF. In nucleotides, the CDR3 is TGTGCCAGCAGCCAAGACATGGGGAGTTCCACTCAGTACTTC.

The rearrangement links TRBV18 to TRBJ2-5, with 7 bases matching TRBD1. V shed 2 bases, J shed 7 bases, and the junction held 1 base outside the gene matches. The CDR3 loop spans 12 amino acids. From germline, CDR1 is KGHSH and CDR2 LQKENI. CDR3 region: CASSPRQGTQYF. Written as DNA, the CDR3 is TGTGCCAGCTCACCAAGACAGGGGACCCAGTACTTC.

This clone turned up a few times. The V gene is TRBV11-2, the J gene TRBJ1-1; D possibly corresponds to TRBD1 (5 bases). Germline V gene lookup returns CDR1 SGHAT and CDR2 FQNNGV. The CDR3 runs to 15 residues. Trimming pared 7 bases from V and 1 base from J, leaving 16 bases between. The CDR3 is CASKRGGGWNTEAFF. In DNA form, the CDR3 reads TGTGCCAGCAAAAGAGGTGGGGGGTGGAACACTGAAGCTTTCTTT. Filled out from reference TRBV11-2 and TRBJ1-1, the complete variable domain reads EAGVAQSPRYKIIEKRQSVAFWCNPISGHATLYWYQQILGQGPKLLIQFQNNGVVDDSQLPKDRFSAERLKGVDSTLKIQPAKLEDSAVYLCASKRGGGWNTEAFFGQGTRLTVV.

This rearrangement joins TRBV25-1 to TRBJ2-5; 8 nucleotides match TRBD1. This CDR3 region has 14 residues. V lost 5 bases, J lost 3 bases, and 5 bases stayed unmatched. Looked up from germline, CDR1 is MGHDK and CDR2 is SYGVNS. The CDR3 here is CASSRTGQEETQYF. The CDR3 DNA reads TGTGCCAGCAGTCGGACAGGGCAGGAAGAGACCCAGTACTTC. Together with reference TRBV25-1 and TRBJ2-5, the CDR3 gives the full variable domain: EADIYQTPRYLVIGTGKKITLECSQTMGHDKMYWYQQDPGMELHLIHYSYGVNSTEKGDLSSESTVSRIRTEHFPLTLESARPSHTSQYLCASSRTGQEETQYFGPGTRLLVL.

V usage is TRBV18 and J usage is TRBJ2-1, with TRBD1 matching 9 bases. The V gene's germline CDR1 is KGHSH and CDR2 LQKENI. The CDR3 extends over 15 amino acids. With 2 bases clipped from V and 6 bases from J, the junction kept 5 bases outside the gene matches. The CDR3 bases are TGTGCCAGCTCACCAGGACAGGGGATAATCAATGAGCAGTTCTTC. It translates to CASSPGQGIINEQFF.

The chain uses TRBV24-1 and TRBJ2-3, with TRBD1 matching 10 bases. Germline V gives CDR1 KGHDR, CDR2 SFDVKD. This CDR3 has 16 residues. V dropped 2 bases and J dropped 3; count of bases not matched to a gene: 4. Written as DNA, the CDR3 is TGTGCCACCAGTGATTCGGGACAGGGGAAGACAGATACGCAGTATTTT. This gives the protein CATSDSGQGKTDTQYF.

The chain joins TRBV30 to TRBJ1-2; 7 bases align to TRBD1. V shed 1 base and J 8 bases; nucleotides not matched to a gene: 4. CDR1 GTSNPN and CDR2 SVGIG come from the germline V gene (reference sequence). CDR3 size: 12 residues. CDR3 coding DNA: TGTGCCTGGAGTGCCCGACAGGGAGGCTACACCTTC. Amino acids: CAWSARQGGYTF. Full variable domain (rest looked up from reference TRBV30 and TRBJ1-2): SQTIHQWPATLVQPVGSPLSLECTVEGTSNPNLYWYRQAAGRGLQLLFYSVGIGQISSEVPQNLSASRPQDRQFILSSKKLLLSDSGFYLCAWSARQGGYTFGSGTRLTVV.

This chain joins TRBV11-2 and TRBJ2-1; 7 bases are shared with TRBD1. Looked up from germline, CDR1 is SGHAT and CDR2 is FQNNGV. V gave up 5 bases and J gave up 4 bases; unmatched junction bases: 2. The CDR3 spans 13 residues. The CDR3 loop reads CASSPDRYNEQFF. CDR3 nucleotides: TGTGCCAGCAGCCCGGACAGGTACAATGAGCAGTTCTTC.

The J gene is TRBJ1-4, the V gene TRBV19, with a tentative D call TRBD1 (6 bases). CDR1 is LNHDA and CDR2 is SQIVND in the germline V gene (reference sequence). Deletions cut 6 bases from V and 10 bases from J, with 15 bases between. This CDR3 comprises 13 residues. The DNA of the CDR3 is TGTGCCAGTAGCCGTGGGGGCGAGGGAAAACTGTTTTTT. Translating gives CASSRGGEGKLFF. Together with reference TRBV19 and TRBJ1-4, the CDR3 gives the full variable domain: DGGITQSPKYLFRKEGQNVTLSCEQNLNHDAMYWYRQDPGQGLRLIYYSQIVNDFQKGDIAEGYSVSREKKESFPLTVTSAQKNPTAFYLCASSRGGEGKLFFGSGTQLSVL.

The chain couples TRBV3-1 (or the pseudogene TRBV3-2) to TRBJ2-3; 14 bases fit TRBD2. Looked up from germline, CDR1 is LGHDT and CDR2 is YNNKEL (reference sequence). Unmatched junction bases numbered 11, after V lost 1 base and J lost 2 bases. There are 20 residues in the CDR3. CDR3 bases: TGTGCCAGCAGCCAAGGGACTAGCGGGGGGAGCTACCGATACACAGATACGCAGTATTTT. The encoded protein is CASSQGTSGGSYRYTDTQYF.

This chain joins TRBV6-5 and TRBJ1-1; no definite D call. Per the germline V gene, CDR1 is MNHEY and CDR2 is SVGAGI. The CDR3 is 13 amino acids. Trimming removed 10 bases at V and 0 bases at J, with 12 bases between. In nucleotides, the CDR3 is TGTGCCACCACACAGAACATGAACACTGAAGCTTTCTTT. This encodes CATTQNMNTEAFF.

The genes are TRBV12-3 or TRBV12-4 and TRBJ2-1; TRBD2 matches 7 bases. Unmatched junction bases numbered 7, after V lost 10 bases and J lost 7 bases. The CDR3 has 12 residues. This CDR3 is CATSREGNEQFF. CDR3 nucleotide sequence: TGTGCCACTTCAAGGGAGGGGAATGAGCAGTTCTTC.

The V gene is TRBV6-4, the J gene TRBJ2-7; 10 bases map to TRBD1. CDR3 size: 19 residues. Germline V gives CDR1 MRHNA, CDR2 SNTAGT. The junction had 18 bases not matched to a gene; V was cut back by 2 bases and J by 5 bases. The CDR3 DNA sequence: TGTGCCAGCAGTGACGAGGCCGGGACAGGGGTCAATCTAGCGAACGAGCAGTACTTC. Its translation is CASSDEAGTGVNLANEQYF.

J is TRBJ2-5 and V is TRBV2, with TRBD1 matching 8 bases. The CDR3 runs to 14 residues. J was trimmed by 1 base and V by 3 bases; bases with no gene match: 1. The germline gives CDR1 SNHLY, CDR2 FYNNEI. CDR3 bases: TGTGCCAGCAGTGATGGACAGGGCCAAGAGACCCAGTACTTC. Its protein product is CASSDGQGQETQYF.

V gene TRBV7-3 combines with J gene TRBJ2-6, with a possible D match to TRBD2 (5 bases). The CDR3 length is 17 residues. CDR1 is SGHTA, CDR2 FQGTGA, per germline. The ends were cut back, 6 bases at V and 5 bases at J, with 20 bases in the middle. The CDR3 DNA is TGTGCCAGCAGGTCGGGAATTAACCCGCTGAGGGCCAACGTCCTGACTTTC. Translating it yields CASRSGINPLRANVLTF.